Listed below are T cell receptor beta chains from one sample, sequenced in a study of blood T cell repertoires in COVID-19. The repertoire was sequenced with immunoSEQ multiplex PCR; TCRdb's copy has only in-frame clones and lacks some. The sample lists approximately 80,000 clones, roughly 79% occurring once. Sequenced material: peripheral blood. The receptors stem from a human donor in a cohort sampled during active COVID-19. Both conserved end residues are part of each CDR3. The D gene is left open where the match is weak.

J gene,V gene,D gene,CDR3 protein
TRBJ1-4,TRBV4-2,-,CASSQEPGNEKLFF
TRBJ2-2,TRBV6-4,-,CASSDLSANTGELFF
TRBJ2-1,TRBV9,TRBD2,CASSAGLAEQFF
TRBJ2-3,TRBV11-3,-,CASSLAQRGTDTQYF
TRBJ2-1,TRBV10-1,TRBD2,CASSVPAGDIINWGLAGLYNEQFF
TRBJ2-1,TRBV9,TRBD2,CASSVSAGLAMDEQFF
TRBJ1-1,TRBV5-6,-,CASSPAGVNTEAFF
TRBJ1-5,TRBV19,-,CASRNQGLGSNQPQHF
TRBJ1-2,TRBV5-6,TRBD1,CASSNKGQGIHGYTF
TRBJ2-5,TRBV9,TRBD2,CASTGGGGETQYF
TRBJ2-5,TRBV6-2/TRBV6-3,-,CASSSIKETQYF
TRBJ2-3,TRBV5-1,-,CASSLEGVPTDTQYF
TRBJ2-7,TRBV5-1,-,CASTADSYEQYF
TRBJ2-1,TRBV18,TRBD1,CASSPREGAGYNEQFF
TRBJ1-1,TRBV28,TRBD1,CASSFTDRGPGAFF
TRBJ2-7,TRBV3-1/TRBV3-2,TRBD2,CASSLGTSLAYEQYF
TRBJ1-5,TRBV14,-,CASSQVQGTAGRTSRQPQHF
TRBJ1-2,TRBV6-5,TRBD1,CASSYSRQGRGYTF